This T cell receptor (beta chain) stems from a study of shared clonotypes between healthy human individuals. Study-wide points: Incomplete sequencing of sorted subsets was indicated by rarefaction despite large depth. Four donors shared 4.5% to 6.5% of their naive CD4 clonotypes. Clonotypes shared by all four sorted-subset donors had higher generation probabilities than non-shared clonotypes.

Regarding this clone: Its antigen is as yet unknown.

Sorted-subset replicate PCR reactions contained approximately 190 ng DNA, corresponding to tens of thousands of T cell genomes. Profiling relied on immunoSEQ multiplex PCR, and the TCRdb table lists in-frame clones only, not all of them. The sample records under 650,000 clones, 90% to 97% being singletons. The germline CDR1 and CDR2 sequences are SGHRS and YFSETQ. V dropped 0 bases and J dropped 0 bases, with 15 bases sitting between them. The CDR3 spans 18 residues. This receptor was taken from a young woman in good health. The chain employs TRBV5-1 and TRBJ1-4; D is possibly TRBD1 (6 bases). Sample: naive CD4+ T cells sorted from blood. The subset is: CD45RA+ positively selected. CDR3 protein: CASSLDPQGFATNEKLFF. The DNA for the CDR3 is TGCGCCAGCAGCTTGGATCCACAGGGCTTTGCAACTAATGAAAAACTGTTTTTT.